Listed below are T cell receptor beta chains from one sample, sequenced in a study of blood T cell repertoires in COVID-19. Measured with immunoSEQ multiplex PCR; TCRdb has only the in-frame clones, and not every one. The data contain 200,000 to 250,000 clones, around 84% of them seen just once; the ten biggest clones take up 15% to 20%. Input material: peripheral blood. Source of these receptors: a woman of 80 years or more with active or convalescent COVID-19. The CDR3 runs from the conserved cysteine through the conserved F or W. A D gene is named only where the DNA matches it firmly. For some rows the clone size is stated as once, few or many, or as a class when expanded; others skip it.

d_gene | j_gene | v_gene | abundance | CDR3nt | CDR3aa
- | TRBJ2-5 | TRBV20-1 | - | TGCAGTGCTCACATGGCTGGGACCCAGTACTTC | CSAHMAGTQYF
- | TRBJ1-1 | TRBV4-2 | - | TGTGCCAGCAGCCGTCAAGAGGGGCGGGGGAACACTGAAGCTTTCTTT | CASSRQEGRGNTEAFF
- | TRBJ2-5 | TRBV6-2/TRBV6-3 | - | TGTGCCAGCAGTGTCAACCTGGGGGCGACCCAGTACTTC | CASSVNLGATQYF
- | TRBJ2-3 | TRBV7-2 | - | TGTGCCTGCTCGCGGGGGCCTACAGATACGCAGTATTTT | CACSRGPTDTQYF
TRBD2 | TRBJ2-4 | TRBV7-8 | once | TGTGCCAGCAGTCTAAGCTTATCCCTAGCGGGGGGAAACATTCAGTACTTC | CASSLSLSLAGGNIQYF
TRBD1 | TRBJ2-1 | TRBV6-6 | - | TGTGCCAGCAGTAAACAGGGGGTGGCTTTCAATGAGCAGTTCTTC | CASSKQGVAFNEQFF
TRBD2 | TRBJ2-3 | TRBV5-1 | - | TGCGCCAGCAGCATAATCGGACTAGCGGGAGCCACAGATACGCAGTATTTT | CASSIIGLAGATDTQYF
TRBD1 | TRBJ1-2 | TRBV27 | - | TGTGCCAGCGGGGTTCCGGGACAGGGCTATGGCTACACCTTC | CASGVPGQGYGYTF
TRBD2 | TRBJ2-7 | TRBV5-4 | - | TGTGCCAGCAGCCCCGGCGGGGGGACTTACGAGCAGTACTTC | CASSPGGGTYEQYF
- | TRBJ2-3 | TRBV7-9 | - | TGTGCCAGCAGCGCCAGCCTAGTGGAGAGCACAGATACGCAGTATTTT | CASSASLVESTDTQYF
TRBD2 | TRBJ2-2 | TRBV19 | - | TGTGCCAGTAACCTAGCGGGCAGACGTAACGGGGAGCTGTTTTTT | CASNLAGRRNGELFF
TRBD2 | TRBJ2-5 | TRBV6-2/TRBV6-3 | - | TGTGCCAGCAGCCCTGGGACTAGCGCGCAAGAGACCCAGTACTTC | CASSPGTSAQETQYF
TRBD2 | TRBJ2-7 | TRBV9 | - | TGTGCCAGCAGCGTAGGTTTTAGCGGGAGAGTCTACGAGCAGTACTTC | CASSVGFSGRVYEQYF
- | TRBJ1-5 | TRBV6-5 | - | TGTGCCAGCAGTTATCAGCAGGGTTCGCCCCAGCATTTT | CASSYQQGSPQHF
- | TRBJ2-2 | TRBV11-2 | - | TGTGCCAGCAGTCCAGGGTTCGCGAACACCGGGGAGCTGTTTTTT | CASSPGFANTGELFF
TRBD1 | TRBJ2-1 | TRBV6-2/TRBV6-3 | - | TGTGCCAGCAGTGCCCGTGGGACAGGGCGAATGAGCTCCTACAATGAGCAGTTCTTC | CASSARGTGRMSSYNEQFF
TRBD2 | TRBJ2-7 | TRBV7-2 | few | TGTGCCAGCAGCGCGCAGACTAGCGGGGAAAGATACGAGCAGTACTTC | CASSAQTSGERYEQYF
- | TRBJ1-1 | TRBV11-3 | - | TGTGCCAGCAGCTTAGATCAGTTGAACACTGAAGCTTTCTTT | CASSLDQLNTEAFF
TRBD2 | TRBJ2-2 | TRBV28 | - | TGTGCCAGCAGTTCTGAGACTAGCATCTACACCGGGGAGCTGTTTTTT | CASSSETSIYTGELFF
TRBD2 | TRBJ2-7 | TRBV7-9 | - | TGTGCCAGCAGCTTAGAGGGGACTAGCGGCGACGAGCAGTACTTC | CASSLEGTSGDEQYF
- | TRBJ1-1 | TRBV13 | few | TGTGCCAGCAGCTTAAGACAGACCGAAGCTTTCTTT | CASSLRQTEAFF
TRBD1 | TRBJ2-5 | TRBV6-6 | - | TGTGCCAGCAGTTACCTGACAGGGGAAGAGACCCAGTACTTC | CASSYLTGEETQYF
- | TRBJ1-5 | TRBV19 | - | TGTGCCAGTAAGAGCGGGTTAGGGCGTCAGCCCCAGCATTTT | CASKSGLGRQPQHF
- | TRBJ2-3 | TRBV4-2 | once | TGTGCCAGCAGCCCCACCGGAGGCCGAGGAGATACGCAGTATTTT | CASSPTGGRGDTQYF
- | TRBJ1-3 | TRBV5-6 | many | TGTGCCAGCAGCTTGGTACAGGGAATCGGGACCATATATTTT | CASSLVQGIGTIYF
TRBD2 | TRBJ2-1 | TRBV5-8 | - | TGTGCCAGCAGATCGACTAGCGGGTATATAACCTACAATGAGCAGTTCTTC | CASRSTSGYITYNEQFF
- | TRBJ1-5 | TRBV10-1 | once | TGCGCCAGAACCGCGAGCAATCAGCCCCAGCATTTT | CARTASNQPQHF
- | TRBJ1-6 | TRBV11-3 | - | TGTGCCAGCAGCTTGCAGCAGGGGTTGGGATCACCCCTCCACTTT | CASSLQQGLGSPLHF
- | TRBJ1-3 | TRBV2 | - | TGTGCCAGCAACCCAGGACAGAGCTCTGGAAACACCATATATTTT | CASNPGQSSGNTIYF
TRBD1 | TRBJ2-7 | TRBV5-6 | - | TGTGCCAGCAGCCCCGGGACAGCCTACGAGCAGTACTTC | CASSPGTAYEQYF
- | TRBJ1-6 | TRBV2 | - | TGTGCCAGCAGGTCGAACAGGGACTATAATTCACCCCTCCACTTT | CASRSNRDYNSPLHF
- | TRBJ2-3 | TRBV4-1 | - | TGCGCCAGCAGCCAAGAACGGGGGGCGTCTGGGGGCCTCCGCACAGATACGCAGTATTTT | CASSQERGASGGLRTDTQYF
TRBD1 | TRBJ1-1 | TRBV5-1 | many | TGCGCCAGCAGCTTGAGACCAGGGGGCGAAGCTTTCTTT | CASSLRPGGEAFF
- | TRBJ2-7 | TRBV6-5 | few | TGTGCCAGCAGTTATAGTACGGGACATGCCTACGAGCAGTACTTC | CASSYSTGHAYEQYF
- | TRBJ2-4 | TRBV28 | - | TGTGCCAGCAGTTTCTTTCGGGCCAAAAACATTCAGTACTTC | CASSFFRAKNIQYF
TRBD2 | TRBJ2-5 | TRBV5-4 | many | TGTGCCAGCAGCTTGGTTCTAGCGGGCCAAGAGACCCAGTACTTC | CASSLVLAGQETQYF
- | TRBJ1-2 | TRBV6-5 | - | TGTGCCAGCAGTACCCACAGGGCTGGCTACACCTTC | CASSTHRAGYTF
- | TRBJ2-4 | TRBV28 | - | TGTGCCAGCAGTTTAGACTTTGCAGCCAAAAACATTCAGTACTTC | CASSLDFAAKNIQYF
- | TRBJ1-2 | TRBV9 | - | TGTGCCAGCAGCGCCGACCCAGGGGAGGGCTATGGCTACACCTTC | CASSADPGEGYGYTF
TRBD2 | TRBJ2-7 | TRBV27 | - | TGTGCCAGCAGTGACCGTTCGACCGGGAGGGTCCACGAGCAGTACTTC | CASSDRSTGRVHEQYF